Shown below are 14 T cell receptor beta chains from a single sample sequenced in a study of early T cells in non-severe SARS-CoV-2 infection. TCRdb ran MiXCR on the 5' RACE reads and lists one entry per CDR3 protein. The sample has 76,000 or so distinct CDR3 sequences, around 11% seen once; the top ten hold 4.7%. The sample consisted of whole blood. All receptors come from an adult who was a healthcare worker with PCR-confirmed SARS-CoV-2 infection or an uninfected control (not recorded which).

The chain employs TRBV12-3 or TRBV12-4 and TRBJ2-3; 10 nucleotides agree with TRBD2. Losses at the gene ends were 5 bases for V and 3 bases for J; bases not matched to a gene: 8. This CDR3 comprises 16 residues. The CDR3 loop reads CASSLHPGLATDTQYF. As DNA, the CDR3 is TGTGCCAGCAGTCTGCATCCGGGACTAGCGACAGATACGCAGTATTTT.

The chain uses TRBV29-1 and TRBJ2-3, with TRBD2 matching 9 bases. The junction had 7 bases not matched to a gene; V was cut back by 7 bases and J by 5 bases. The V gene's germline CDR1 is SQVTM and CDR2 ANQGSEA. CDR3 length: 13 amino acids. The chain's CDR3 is CSAVLAGVDTQYF. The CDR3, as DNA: TGCAGCGCCGTTTTAGCGGGGGTAGATACGCAGTATTTT.

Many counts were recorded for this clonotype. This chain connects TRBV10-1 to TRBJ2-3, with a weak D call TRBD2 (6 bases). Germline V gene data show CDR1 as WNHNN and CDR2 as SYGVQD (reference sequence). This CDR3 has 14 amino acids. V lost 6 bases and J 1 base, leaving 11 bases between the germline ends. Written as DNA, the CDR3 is TGCGCCAGCAGCCGGGACTTACGCACAGATACGCAGTATTTT. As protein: CASSRDLRTDTQYF.

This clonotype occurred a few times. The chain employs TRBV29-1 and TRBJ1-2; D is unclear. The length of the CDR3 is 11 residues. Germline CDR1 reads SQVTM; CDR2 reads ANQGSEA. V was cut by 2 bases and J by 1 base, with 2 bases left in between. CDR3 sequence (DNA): TGCAGCGTTGAAAATAACTATGGCTACACCTTC. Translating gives CSVENNYGYTF.

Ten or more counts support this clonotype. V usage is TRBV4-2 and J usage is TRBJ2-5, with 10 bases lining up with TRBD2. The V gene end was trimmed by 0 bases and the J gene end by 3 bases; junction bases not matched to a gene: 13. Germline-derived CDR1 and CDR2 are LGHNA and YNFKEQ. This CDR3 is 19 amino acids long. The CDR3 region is CASSQDFQRGGPLEETQYF. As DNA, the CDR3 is TGTGCCAGCAGCCAAGATTTCCAGCGGGGGGGCCCTTTGGAAGAGACCCAGTACTTC.

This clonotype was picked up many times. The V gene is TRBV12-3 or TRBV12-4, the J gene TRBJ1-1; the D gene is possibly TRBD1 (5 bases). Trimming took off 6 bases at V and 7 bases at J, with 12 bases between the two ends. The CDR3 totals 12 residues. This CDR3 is CASSGAEGEAFF. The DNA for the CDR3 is TGTGCCAGCAGCGGGGCCGAGGGTGAAGCTTTCTTT.

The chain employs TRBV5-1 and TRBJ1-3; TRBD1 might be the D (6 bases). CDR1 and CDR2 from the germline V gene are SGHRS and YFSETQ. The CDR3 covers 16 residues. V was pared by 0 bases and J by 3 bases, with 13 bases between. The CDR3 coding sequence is TGCGCCAGCAGCTTGGAGAACAGGGAGAGTGGAAACACCATATATTTT. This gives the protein CASSLENRESGNTIYF. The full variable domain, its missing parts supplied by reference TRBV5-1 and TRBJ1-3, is KAGVTQTPRYLIKTRGQQVTLSCSPISGHRSVSWYQQTPGQGLQFLFEYFSETQRNKGNFPGRFSGRQFSNSRSEMNVSTLELGDSALYLCASSLENRESGNTIYFGEGSWLTVV.

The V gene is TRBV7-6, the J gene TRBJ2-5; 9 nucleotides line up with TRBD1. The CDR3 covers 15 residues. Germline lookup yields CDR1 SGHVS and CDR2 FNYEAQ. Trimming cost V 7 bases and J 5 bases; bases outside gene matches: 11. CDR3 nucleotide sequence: TGTGCCAGCACCCAAGGACAGGGGCCAGGGGAGACCCAGTACTTC. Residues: CASTQGQGPGETQYF.

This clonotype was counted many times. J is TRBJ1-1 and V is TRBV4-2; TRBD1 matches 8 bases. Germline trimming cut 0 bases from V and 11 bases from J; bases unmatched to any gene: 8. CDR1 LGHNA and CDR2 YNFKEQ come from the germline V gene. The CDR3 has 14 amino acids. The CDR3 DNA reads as TGTGCCAGCAGCCAAGATCCAGGGACAGGATGGGCTTTCTTT. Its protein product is CASSQDPGTGWAFF.

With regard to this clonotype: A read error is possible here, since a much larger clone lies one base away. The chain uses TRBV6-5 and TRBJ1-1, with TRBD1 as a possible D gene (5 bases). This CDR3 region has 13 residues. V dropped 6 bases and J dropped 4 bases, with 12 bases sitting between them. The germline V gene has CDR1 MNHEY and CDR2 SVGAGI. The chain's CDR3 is CASRRSGGTEAFF. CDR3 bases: TGTGCCAGCAGGAGGAGCGGGGGCACTGAAGCTTTCTTT.

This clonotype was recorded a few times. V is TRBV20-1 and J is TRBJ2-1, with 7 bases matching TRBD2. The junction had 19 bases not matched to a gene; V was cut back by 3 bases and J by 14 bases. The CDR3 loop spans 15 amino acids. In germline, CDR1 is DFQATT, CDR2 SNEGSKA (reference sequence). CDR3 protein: CSASSGGLGGSEEFF. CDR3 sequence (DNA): TGCAGTGCTAGTTCCGGAGGCCTGGGAGGGAGCGAGGAGTTCTTC.

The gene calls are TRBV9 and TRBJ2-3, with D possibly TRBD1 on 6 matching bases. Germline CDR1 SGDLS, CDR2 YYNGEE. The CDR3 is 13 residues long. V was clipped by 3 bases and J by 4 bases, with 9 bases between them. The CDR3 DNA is TGTGCCAGCAGCGGACAGGTTTCAGATACGCAGTATTTT. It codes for CASSGQVSDTQYF.

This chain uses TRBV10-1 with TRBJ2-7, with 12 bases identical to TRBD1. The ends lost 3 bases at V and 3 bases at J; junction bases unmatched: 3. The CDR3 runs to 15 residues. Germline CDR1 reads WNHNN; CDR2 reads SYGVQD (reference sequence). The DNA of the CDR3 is TGCGCCAGCAGTGAAGGGACAGGGGGCGACTACGAGCAGTACTTC. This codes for CASSEGTGGDYEQYF.

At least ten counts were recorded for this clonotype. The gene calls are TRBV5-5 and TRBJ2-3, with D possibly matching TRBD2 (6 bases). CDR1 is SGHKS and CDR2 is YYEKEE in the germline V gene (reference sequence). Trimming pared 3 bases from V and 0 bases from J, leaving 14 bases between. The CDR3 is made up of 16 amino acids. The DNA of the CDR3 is TGTGCCAGCAGCTCACGACTAGTGTCTAGCACAGATACGCAGTATTTT. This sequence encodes CASSSRLVSSTDTQYF.